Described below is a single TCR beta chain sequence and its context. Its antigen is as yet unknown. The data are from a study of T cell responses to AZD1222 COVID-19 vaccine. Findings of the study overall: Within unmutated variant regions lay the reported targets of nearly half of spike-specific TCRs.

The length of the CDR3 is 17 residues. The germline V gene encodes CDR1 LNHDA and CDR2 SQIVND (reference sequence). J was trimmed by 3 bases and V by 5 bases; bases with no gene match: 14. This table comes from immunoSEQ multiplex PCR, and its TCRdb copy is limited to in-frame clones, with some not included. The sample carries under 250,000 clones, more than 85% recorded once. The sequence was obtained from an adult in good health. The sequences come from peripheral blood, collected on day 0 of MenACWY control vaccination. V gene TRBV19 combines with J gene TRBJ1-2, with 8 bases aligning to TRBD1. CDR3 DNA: TGTGCCAGTAGTTACGGGACAGGTATCACGTTCGACTATGGCTACACCTTC. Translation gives CASSYGTGITFDYGYTF.